This TCR beta chain is from a study of cytomegalovirus exposure and HLA in healthy donors. Whole-study findings and limits: Another analysis was done later, and it associated roughly 15,000 TCR beta sequences with HLA alleles at 0.05 false discovery rate.

Concerning this clone: Its target is not known.

A multiplex PCR was run with 60 Vbeta primers and 13 Jbeta primers. Assay used: immunoSEQ multiplex PCR; TCRdb lists only in-frame clones, some missing. The data show tens of thousands of clones, 66% seen once. This sequence was found in a man aged 45-65 years in good health and CMV-seropositive. Sequencing was performed on PBMCs.

CDR3 in amino acids: CASSQDSSNEKLFF. The CDR3 coding sequence is TGCGCCAGCAGCCAAGACAGTTCTAATGAAAAACTGTTTTTT. This chain uses TRBV4-3 with TRBJ1-4; D not certain. CDR3 length: 14 residues. The V gene lost 0 bases and the J gene lost 3 bases, with 5 bases spanning the gap. From germline, CDR1 is LGHNA and CDR2 YSLEER.